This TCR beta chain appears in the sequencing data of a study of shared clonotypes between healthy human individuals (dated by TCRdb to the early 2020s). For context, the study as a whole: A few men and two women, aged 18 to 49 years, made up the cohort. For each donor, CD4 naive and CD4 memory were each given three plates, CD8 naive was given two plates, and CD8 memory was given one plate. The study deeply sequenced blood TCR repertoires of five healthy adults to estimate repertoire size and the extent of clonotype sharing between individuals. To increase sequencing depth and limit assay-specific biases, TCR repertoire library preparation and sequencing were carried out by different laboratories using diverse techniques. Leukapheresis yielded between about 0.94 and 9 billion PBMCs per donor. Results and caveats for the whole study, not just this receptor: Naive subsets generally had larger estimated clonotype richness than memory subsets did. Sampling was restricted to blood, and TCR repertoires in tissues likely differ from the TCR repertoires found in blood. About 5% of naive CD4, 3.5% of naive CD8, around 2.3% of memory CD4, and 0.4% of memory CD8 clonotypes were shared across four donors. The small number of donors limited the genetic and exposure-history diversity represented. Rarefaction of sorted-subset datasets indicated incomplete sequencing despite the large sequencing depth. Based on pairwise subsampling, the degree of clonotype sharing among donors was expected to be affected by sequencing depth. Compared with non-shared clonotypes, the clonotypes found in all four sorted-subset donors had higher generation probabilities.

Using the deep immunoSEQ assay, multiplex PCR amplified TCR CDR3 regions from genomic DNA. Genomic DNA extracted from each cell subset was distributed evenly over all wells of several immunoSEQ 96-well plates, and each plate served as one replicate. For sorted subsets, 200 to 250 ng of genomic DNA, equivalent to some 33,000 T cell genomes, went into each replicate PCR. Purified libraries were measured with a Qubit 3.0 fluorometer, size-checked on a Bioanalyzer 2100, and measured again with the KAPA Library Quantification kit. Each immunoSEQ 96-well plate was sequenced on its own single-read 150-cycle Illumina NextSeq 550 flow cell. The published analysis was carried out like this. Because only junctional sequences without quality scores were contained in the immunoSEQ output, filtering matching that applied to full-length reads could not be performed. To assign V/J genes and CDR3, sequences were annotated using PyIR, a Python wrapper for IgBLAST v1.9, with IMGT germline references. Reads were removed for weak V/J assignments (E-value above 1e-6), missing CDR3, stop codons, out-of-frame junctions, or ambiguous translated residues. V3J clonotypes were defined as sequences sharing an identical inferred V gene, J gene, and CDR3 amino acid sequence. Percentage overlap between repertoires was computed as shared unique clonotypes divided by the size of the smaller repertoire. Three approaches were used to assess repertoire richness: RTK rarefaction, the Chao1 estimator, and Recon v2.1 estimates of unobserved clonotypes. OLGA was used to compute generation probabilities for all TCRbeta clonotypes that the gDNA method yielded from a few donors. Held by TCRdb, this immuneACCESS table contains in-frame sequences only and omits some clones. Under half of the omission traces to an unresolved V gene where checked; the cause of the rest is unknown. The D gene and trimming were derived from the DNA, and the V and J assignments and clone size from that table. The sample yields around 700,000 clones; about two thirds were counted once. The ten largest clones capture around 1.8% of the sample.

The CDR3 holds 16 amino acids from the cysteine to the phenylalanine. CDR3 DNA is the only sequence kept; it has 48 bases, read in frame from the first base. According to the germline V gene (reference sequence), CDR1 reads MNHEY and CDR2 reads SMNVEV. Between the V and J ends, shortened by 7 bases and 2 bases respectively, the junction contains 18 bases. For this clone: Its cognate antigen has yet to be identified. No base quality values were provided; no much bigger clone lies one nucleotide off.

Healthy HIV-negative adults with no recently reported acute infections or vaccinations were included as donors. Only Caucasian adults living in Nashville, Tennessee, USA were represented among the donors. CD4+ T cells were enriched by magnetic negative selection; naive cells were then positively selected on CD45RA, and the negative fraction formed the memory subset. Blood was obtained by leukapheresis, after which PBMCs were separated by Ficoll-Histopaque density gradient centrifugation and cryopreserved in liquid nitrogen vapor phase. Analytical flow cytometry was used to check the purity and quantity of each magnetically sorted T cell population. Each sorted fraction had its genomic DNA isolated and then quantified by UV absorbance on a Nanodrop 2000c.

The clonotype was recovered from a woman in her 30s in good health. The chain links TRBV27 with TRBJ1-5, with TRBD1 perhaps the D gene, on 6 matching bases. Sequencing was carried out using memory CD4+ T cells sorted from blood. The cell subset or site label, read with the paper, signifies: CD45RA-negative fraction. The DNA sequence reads TGTGCCAGCAAGGAAGAGGGGGGGCCGGGCAATCAGCCCCAGCATTTT. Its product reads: CASKEEGGPGNQPQHF.